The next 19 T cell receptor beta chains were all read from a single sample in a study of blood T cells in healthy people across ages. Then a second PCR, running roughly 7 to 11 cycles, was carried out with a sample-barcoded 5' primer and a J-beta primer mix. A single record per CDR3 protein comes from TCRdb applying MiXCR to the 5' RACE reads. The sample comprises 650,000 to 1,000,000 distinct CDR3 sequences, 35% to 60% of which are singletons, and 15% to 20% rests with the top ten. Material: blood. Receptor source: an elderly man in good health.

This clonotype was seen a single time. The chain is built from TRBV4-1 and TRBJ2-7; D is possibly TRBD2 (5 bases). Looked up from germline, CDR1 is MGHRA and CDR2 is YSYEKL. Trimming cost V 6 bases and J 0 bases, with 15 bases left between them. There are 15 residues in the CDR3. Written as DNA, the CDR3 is TGCGCCAGCAGTGGGCGGGCAGGCAGCTCCTACGAGCAGTACTTC. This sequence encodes CASSGRAGSSYEQYF.

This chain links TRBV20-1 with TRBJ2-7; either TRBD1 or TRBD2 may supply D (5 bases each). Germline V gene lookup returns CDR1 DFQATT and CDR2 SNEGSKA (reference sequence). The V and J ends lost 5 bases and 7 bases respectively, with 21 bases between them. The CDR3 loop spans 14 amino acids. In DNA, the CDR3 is TGCAGTGCTTTCTATGGTGGGGGAAAGGAGGAGCAGTACTTC. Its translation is CSAFYGGGKEEQYF.

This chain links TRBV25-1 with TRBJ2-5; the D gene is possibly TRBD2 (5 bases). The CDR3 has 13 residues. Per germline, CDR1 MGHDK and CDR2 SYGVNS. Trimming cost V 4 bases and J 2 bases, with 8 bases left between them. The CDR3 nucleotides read TGTGCCAGCAGTGGACCGGGGCAAGAGACCCAGTACTTC. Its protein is CASSGPGQETQYF.

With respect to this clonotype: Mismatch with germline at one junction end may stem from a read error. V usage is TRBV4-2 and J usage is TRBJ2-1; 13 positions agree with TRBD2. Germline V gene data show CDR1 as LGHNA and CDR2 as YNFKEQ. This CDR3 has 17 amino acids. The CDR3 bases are TGTGCCGGCAGCCAAGTCGTCGGGACTAGCGGGAACAATGAGCAGTTCTTC. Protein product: CAGSQVVGTSGNNEQFF.

The CDR3 protein is CASKAGLVNEQYF. As DNA, the CDR3 is TGCGCCAGCAAAGCAGGCCTGGTTAACGAGCAGTACTTC. This chain joins TRBV5-1 and TRBJ2-7; D uncertain. Germline assignment: CDR1 SGHRS and CDR2 YFSETQ. This CDR3 comprises 13 residues. The ends were cut back, 6 bases at V and 5 bases at J, with 15 bases in the middle.

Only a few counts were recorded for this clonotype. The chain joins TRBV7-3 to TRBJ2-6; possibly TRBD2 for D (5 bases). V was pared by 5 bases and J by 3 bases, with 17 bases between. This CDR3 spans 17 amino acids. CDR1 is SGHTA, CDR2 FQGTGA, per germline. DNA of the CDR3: TGTGCCAGCAGCCCTACTAGTAGGCTCGGTGGGGCCAACGTCCTGACTTTC. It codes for CASSPTSRLGGANVLTF.

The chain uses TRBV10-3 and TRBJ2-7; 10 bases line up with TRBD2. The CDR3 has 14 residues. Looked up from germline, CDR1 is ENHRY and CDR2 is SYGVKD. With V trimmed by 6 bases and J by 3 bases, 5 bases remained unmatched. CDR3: CAIRASGGSYEQYF. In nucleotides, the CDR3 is TGTGCCATCAGGGCTAGCGGGGGTAGCTACGAGCAGTACTTC.

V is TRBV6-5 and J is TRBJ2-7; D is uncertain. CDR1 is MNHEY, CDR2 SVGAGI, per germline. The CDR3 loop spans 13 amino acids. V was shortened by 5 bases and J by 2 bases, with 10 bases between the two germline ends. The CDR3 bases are TGTGCCAGCAGTCACCCAGCTACCTACGAGCAGTACTTC. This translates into CASSHPATYEQYF.

CDR3 in DNA: TGTGCCAGCAGCGATAGGACTCTCCAAGAGACCCAGTACTTC. The encoded protein is CASSDRTLQETQYF. This rearrangement joins TRBV7-2 to TRBJ2-5; D possibly corresponds to TRBD2 (5 bases). V lost 5 bases, J lost 1 base, and 11 bases lay in between. CDR1 SGHTA and CDR2 FQGNSA come from the germline V gene. This CDR3 spans 14 amino acids.

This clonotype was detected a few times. CDR3 nucleotide sequence: TGCAGTGCTGAGAGACAGGGTACTGAAGCTTTCTTT. It specifies CSAERQGTEAFF. This chain connects TRBV20-1 to TRBJ1-1; 7 bases are shared with TRBD1. Per the germline V gene, CDR1 is DFQATT and CDR2 is SNEGSKA (reference sequence). The CDR3 runs to 12 residues. The V segment lost 5 bases and the J segment 5 bases; nucleotides outside the gene matches: 5.

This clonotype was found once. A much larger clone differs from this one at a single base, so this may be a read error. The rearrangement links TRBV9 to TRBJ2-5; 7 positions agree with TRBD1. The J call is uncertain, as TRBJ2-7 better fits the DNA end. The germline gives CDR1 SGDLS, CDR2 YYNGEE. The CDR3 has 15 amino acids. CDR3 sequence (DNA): TGTGCCAGCAGCGCACAGGGGTCAACCTTCGACGAGCAGTACTTC. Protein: CASSAQGSTFDEQYF.

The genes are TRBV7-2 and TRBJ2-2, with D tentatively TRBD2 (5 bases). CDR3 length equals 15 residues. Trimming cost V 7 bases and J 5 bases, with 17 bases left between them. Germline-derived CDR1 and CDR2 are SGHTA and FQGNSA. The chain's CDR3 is CASISGGEVTGELFF. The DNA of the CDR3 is TGTGCCAGCATCAGCGGTGGCGAGGTGACCGGGGAGCTGTTTTTT.

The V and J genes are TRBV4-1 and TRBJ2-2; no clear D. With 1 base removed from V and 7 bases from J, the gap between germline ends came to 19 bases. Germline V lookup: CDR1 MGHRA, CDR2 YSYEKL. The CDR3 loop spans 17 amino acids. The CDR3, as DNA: TGCGCCAGCAGCCAAGCAAACCCGGGCCGGAAGGTCGGGGAGCTGTTTTTT. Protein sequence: CASSQANPGRKVGELFF.

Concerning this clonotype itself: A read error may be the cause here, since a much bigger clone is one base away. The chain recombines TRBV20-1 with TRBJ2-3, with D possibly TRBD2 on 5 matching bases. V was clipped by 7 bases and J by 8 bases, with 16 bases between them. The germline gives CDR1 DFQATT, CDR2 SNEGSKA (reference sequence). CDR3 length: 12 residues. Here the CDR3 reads CSEVSTEGTQYF. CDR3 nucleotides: TGCAGTGAGGTGTCTACCGAGGGTACGCAGTATTTT.

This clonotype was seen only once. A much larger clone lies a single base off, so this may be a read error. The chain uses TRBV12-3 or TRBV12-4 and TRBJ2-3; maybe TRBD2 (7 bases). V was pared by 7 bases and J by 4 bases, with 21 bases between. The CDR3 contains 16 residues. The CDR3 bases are TGTGCCAGCACTTCGTCCGGGGGGCGCGTCCCAGATACGCAGTATTTT. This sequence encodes CASTSSGGRVPDTQYF.

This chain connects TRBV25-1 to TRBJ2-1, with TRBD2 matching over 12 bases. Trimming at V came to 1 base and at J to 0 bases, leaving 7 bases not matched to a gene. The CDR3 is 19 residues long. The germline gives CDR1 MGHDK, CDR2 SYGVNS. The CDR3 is CASSESGLAGMGSYNEQFF. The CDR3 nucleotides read TGTGCCAGCAGTGAATCTGGACTAGCGGGAATGGGCTCCTACAATGAGCAGTTCTTC.

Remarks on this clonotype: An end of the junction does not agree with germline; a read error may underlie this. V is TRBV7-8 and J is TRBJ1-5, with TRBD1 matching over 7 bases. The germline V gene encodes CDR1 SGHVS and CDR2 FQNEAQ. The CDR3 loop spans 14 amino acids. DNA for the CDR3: TGTGCCAACAGCAAAGGGACAGACGGTCAGCCCCAGCATTTT. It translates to CANSKGTDGQPQHF.

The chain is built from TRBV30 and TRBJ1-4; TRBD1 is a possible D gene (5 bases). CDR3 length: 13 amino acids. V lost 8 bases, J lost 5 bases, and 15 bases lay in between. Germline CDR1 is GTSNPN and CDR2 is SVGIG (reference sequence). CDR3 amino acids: CAQKGVMNEKLFF. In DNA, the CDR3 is TGTGCCCAAAAAGGGGTTATGAATGAAAAACTGTTTTTT.

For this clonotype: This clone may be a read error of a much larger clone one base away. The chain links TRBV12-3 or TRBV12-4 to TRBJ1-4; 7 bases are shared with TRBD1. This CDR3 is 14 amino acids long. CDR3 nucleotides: TGTGCCAGCAGTTCGACAGGGACTAATGAAAAACAGTTTTTT. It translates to CASSSTGTNEKQFF.